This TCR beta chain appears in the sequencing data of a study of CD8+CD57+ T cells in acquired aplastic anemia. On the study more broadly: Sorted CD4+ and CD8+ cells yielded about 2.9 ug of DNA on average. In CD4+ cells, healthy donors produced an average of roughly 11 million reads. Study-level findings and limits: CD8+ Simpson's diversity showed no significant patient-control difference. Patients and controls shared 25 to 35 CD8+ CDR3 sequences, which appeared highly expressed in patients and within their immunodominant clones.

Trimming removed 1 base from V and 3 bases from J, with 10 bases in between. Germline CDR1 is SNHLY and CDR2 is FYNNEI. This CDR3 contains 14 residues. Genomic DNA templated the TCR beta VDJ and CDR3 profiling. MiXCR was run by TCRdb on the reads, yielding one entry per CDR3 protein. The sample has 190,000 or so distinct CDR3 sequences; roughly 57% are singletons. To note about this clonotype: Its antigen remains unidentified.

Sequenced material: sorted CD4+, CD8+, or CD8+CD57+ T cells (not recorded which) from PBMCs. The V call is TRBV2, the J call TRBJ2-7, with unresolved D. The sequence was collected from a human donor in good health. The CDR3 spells CASSEEGLGYEQYF. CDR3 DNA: TGTGCCAGCAGTGAAGAGGGATTGGGCTACGAGCAGTACTTC.